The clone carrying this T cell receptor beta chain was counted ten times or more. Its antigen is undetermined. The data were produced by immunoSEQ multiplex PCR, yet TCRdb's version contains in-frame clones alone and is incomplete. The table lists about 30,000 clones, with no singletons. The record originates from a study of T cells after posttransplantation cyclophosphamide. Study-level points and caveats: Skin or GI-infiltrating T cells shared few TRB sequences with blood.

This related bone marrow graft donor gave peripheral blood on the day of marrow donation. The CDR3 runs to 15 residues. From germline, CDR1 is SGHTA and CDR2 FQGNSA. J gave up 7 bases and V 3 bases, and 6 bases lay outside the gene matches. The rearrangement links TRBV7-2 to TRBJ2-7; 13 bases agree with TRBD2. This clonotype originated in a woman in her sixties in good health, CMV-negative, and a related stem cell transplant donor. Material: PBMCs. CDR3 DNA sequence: TGTGCCAGCAGCTTGGGACTAGCGGGGCCCCTGGAGCAGTACTTC. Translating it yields CASSLGLAGPLEQYF.